This TCR beta chain comes out of a study of cytomegalovirus exposure and HLA in healthy donors. To note about this clone: Its target is unknown.

Study results and limitations: It is likely that the observed cluster of highly shared sequence variants was a sequencing artifact. There were some V segments, including TRBV6-2 and TRBV6-3, excluded as indistinguishable. An analysis that came later showed most CMV-associated TCR beta chains appearing HLA-restricted.

The PCR made use of 60 Vbeta and 13 Jbeta primers. TCRdb's copy holds only in-frame clones and misses some; the assay was immunoSEQ multiplex PCR. The profile shows over 95,000 clones, about 78% of them singletons. The CDR3 extends over 17 amino acids. CDR1 LNHDA and CDR2 SQIVND come from the germline V gene (reference sequence). V gave up 5 bases and J gave up 0 bases; unmatched junction bases: 9. This clonotype was sampled from a woman aged 30 to 39 in good health and CMV-seropositive. The material sequenced was PBMCs. V is TRBV19 and J is TRBJ1-2; 10 nucleotides agree with TRBD1. The CDR3 is CASSDRGRVLANYGYTF. In DNA form, the CDR3 reads TGTGCCAGTAGTGACAGGGGGCGTGTTCTAGCTAACTATGGCTACACCTTC.